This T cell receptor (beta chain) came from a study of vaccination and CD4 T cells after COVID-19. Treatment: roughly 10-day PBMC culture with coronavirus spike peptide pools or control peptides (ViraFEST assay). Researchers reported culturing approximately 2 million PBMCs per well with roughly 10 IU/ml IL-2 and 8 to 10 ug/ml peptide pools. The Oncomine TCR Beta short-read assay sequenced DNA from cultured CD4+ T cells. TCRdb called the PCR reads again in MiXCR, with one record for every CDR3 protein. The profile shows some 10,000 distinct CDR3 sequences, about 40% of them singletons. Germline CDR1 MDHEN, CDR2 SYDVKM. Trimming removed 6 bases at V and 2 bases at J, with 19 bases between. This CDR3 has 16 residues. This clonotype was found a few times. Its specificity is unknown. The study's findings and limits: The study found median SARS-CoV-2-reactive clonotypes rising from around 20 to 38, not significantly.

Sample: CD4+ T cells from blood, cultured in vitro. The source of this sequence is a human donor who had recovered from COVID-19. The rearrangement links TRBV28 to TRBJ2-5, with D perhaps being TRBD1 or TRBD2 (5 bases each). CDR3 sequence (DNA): TGTGCCAGCAGCCTTCCGGGACGCCCCAATCAAGAGACCCAGTACTTC. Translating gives CASSLPGRPNQETQYF. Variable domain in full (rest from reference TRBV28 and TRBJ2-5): DVKVTQSSRYLVKRTGEKVFLECVQDMDHENMFWYRQDPGLGLRLIYFSYDVKMKEKGDIPEGYSVSREKKERFSLILESASTNQTSMYLCASSLPGRPNQETQYFGPGTRLLVL.